This T cell receptor (beta chain) was sequenced in a study of T cells in Graves' hyperthyroidism and ophthalmopathy. Study-wide background: Peripheral blood was obtained at initial diagnosis, preceding any treatment.

Using RNA transcripts as the source, TCR beta CDR3 regions were amplified. The primer set for the first-round RT-PCR of the TCR CDR3 was HTBI. TCRdb fed the multiplex PCR reads into MiXCR, producing one record per CDR3 protein. The table has about 290,000 distinct CDR3 sequences, roughly 15% seen once; the top ten hold 7.8%. This clonotype came up many times. The CDR3 covers 15 residues. Losses at the gene ends were 4 bases for V and 4 bases for J; bases not matched to a gene: 6. Germline CDR1 MDHEN, CDR2 SYDVKM. The specimen sequenced was blood. The chain has TRBV28 and TRBJ2-2; 7 bases align to TRBD1. The TCR originated in a woman younger than 45 with Graves' hyperthyroidism that later progressed to Graves' ophthalmopathy. CDR3 coding DNA: TGTGCCAGCAGTTCGTTGGGACAGCCCACCGGGGAGCTGTTTTTT. This encodes CASSSLGQPTGELFF.